This T cell receptor (beta chain) comes out of a study of beta chain features in type 1 diabetes. Looking at the study overall: Taken together, all samples contributed 107,917,701 examined sorted cells. Whole-study findings and limits: Shorter TCRB CDR3s, moderately but significantly so, marked every one of the four CD4+ subsets in Type 1 diabetes patients. Across patients, naive, central memory and Treg TCRB repertoires exhibited apparently greater similarity than was observed across healthy donors.

Of the isolated RNA, all was reverse transcribed, and so the sequenced material was expressed TCRB transcripts. Measured with immunoSEQ multiplex PCR; TCRdb has only the in-frame clones, and not every one. This table has some 250,000 clones, approximately 13% appearing once. Germline-derived CDR1 and CDR2 are SGHTA and FQGNSA. V lost 8 bases and J lost 4; bases outside the gene matches: 10. The CDR3 has 14 amino acids. CD45RO/CCR7/CD25/CD127/CD95/CD27 sorting isolated CD4+ naive, central memory, regulatory and stem cell-like memory cells. In the case of this clone: Its antigen is as yet unknown.

The receptor's source is a young man with type 1 diabetes. The material sequenced was naive CD4+ T cells from blood. The chain joins TRBV7-2 to TRBJ1-2; TRBD1 matches at 7 bases. This chain's CDR3 is CASQGGQVGYGYTF. As DNA, the CDR3 is TGTGCCAGCCAGGGGGGCCAGGTGGGCTATGGCTACACCTTC.